This entry is about one T cell receptor (beta chain). These data come from a study of monozygotic twins with inflammatory bowel disease. Germline V CDR1 and CDR2: DFQATT, SNEGSKA (reference sequence). This CDR3 spans 14 amino acids. Incorporation of UMIs carrying a 6-nucleotide sample barcode was performed by template switching. TCRdb re-called the 5' RACE reads and gives one entry per CDR3 protein, without DNA. Its table records 300,000 to 400,000 distinct CDR3 sequences. Collection of a roughly 2.5 ml blood sample took place per donor. Whole blood that had not undergone T cell sorting provided the isolated total RNA.

This chain uses TRBV20-1 with TRBJ2-3; TCRdb proposes TRBD1, but this gene call is untestable without DNA. The source material was blood. The TCR comes from a human donor with ulcerative colitis or Crohn's disease, or a healthy co-twin of an affected twin (not recorded which). CDR3 protein: CSARPGQGVDTQYF.